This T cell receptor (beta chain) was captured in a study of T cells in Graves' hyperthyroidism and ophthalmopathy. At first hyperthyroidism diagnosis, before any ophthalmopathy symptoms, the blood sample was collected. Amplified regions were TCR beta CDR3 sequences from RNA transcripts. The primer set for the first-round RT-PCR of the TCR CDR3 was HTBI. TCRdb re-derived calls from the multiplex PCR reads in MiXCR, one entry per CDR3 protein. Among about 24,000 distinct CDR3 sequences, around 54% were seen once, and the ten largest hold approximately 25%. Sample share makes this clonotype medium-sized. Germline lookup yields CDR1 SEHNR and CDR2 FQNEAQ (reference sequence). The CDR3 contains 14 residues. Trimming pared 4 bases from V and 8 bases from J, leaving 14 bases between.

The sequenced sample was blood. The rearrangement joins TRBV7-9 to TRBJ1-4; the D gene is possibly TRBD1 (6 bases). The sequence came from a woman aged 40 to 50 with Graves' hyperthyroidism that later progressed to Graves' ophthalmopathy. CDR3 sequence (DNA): TGTGCCAGCAGCTCAGTACAGGGAGTAGAAAAACTGTTTTTT. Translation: CASSSVQGVEKLFF.